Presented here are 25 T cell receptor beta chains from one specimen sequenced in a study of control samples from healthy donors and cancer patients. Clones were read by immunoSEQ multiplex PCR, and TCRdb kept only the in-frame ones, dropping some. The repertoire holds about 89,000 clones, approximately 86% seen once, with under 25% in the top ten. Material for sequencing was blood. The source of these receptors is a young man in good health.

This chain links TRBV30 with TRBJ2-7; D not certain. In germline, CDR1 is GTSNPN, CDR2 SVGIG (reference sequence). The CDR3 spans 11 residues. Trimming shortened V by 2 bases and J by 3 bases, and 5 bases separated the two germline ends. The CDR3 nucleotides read TGTGCCTGGAGTACCCTCTACGAGCAGTACTTC. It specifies CAWSTLYEQYF.

The CDR3 DNA reads as TGCGCCAGCAGCAACAGGGGTTCTGAAGCTTTCTTT. This sequence encodes CASSNRGSEAFF. V is TRBV5-1 and J is TRBJ1-1, with TRBD1 matching over 7 bases. Germline CDR1 SGHRS, CDR2 YFSETQ. This CDR3 contains 12 residues. Unmatched junction bases numbered 3, after V lost 4 bases and J lost 6 bases.

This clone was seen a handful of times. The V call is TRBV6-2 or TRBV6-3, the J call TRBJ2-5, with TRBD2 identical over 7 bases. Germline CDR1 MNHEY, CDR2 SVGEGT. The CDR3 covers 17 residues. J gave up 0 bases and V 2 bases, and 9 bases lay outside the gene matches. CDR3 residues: CASSYRGLGGYQETQYF. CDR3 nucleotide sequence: TGTGCCAGCAGTTACCGAGGACTAGGAGGGTACCAAGAGACCCAGTACTTC.

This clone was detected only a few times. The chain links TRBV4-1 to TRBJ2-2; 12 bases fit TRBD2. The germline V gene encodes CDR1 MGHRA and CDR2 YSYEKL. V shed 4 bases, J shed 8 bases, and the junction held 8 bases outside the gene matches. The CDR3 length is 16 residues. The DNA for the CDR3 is TGCGCCAGCAGCCCCCCGCGACTAGCGGGGGAGGGGGAGCTGTTTTTT. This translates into CASSPPRLAGEGELFF.

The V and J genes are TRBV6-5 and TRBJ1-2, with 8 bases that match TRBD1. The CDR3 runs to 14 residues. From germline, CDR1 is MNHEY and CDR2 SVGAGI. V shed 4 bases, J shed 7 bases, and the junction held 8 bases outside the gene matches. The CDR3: CASSSSQGASGYTF. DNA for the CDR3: TGTGCCAGCAGTTCTTCCCAGGGGGCTAGTGGCTACACCTTC.

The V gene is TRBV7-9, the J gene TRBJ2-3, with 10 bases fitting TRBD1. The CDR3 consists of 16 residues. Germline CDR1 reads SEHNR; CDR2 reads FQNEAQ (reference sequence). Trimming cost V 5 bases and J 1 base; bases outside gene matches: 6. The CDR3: CASSPRQGAGTDTQYF. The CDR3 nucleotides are TGTGCCAGCAGCCCGCGACAGGGGGCCGGCACAGATACGCAGTATTTT.

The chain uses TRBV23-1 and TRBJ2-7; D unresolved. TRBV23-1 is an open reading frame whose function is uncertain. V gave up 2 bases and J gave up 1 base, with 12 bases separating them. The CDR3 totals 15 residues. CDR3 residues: CASSQEVSPSYEQYV. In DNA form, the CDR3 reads TGCGCCAGCAGTCAAGAAGTCAGCCCGTCCTACGAGCAGTACGTC.

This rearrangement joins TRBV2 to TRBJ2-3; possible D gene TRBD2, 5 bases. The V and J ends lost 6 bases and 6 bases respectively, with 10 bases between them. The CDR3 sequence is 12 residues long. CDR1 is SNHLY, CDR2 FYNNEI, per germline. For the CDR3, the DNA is TGTGCCAGCAGGGCTAGCCAGGATACGCAGTATTTT. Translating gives CASRASQDTQYF.

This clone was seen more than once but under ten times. The CDR3 DNA reads as TGTGCCAGCAGCAAAGGGCGTGCTAGCGGGGGGGCCAACGAGCAGTACGTC. It encodes CASSKGRASGGANEQYV. J is TRBJ2-7 and V is TRBV21-1; the table names TRBD2, a call not compared with the DNA. TRBV21-1 is classified as a pseudogene. The CDR3 is 17 amino acids.

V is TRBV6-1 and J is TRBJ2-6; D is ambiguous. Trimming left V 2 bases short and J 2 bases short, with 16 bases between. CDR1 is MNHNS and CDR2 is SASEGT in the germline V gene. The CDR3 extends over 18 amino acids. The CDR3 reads CASSETGQRMAGANVLTF. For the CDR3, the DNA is TGTGCCAGCAGTGAAACGGGTCAGAGAATGGCTGGGGCCAACGTCCTGACTTTC.

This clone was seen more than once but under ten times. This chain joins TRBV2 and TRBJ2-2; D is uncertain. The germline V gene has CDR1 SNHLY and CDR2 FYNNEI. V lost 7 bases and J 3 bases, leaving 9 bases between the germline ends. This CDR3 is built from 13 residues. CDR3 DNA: TGTGCCAGCACCTCCGGCGACACCGGGGAGCTGTTTTTT. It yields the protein CASTSGDTGELFF.

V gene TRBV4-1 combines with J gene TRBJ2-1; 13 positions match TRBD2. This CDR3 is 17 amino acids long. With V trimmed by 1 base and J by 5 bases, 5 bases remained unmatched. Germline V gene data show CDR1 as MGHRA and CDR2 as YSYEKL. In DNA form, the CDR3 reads TGCGCCAGCAGCCAAGGACTAGCGGGGGGAATCGACAATGAGCAGTTCTTC. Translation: CASSQGLAGGIDNEQFF.

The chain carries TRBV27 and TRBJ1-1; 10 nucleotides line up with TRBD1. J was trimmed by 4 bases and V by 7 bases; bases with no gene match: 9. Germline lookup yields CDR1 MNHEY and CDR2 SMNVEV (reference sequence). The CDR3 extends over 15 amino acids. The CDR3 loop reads CASTSAGQGTTEAFF. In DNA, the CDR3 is TGTGCCAGCACTTCCGCGGGACAGGGGACCACTGAAGCTTTCTTT.

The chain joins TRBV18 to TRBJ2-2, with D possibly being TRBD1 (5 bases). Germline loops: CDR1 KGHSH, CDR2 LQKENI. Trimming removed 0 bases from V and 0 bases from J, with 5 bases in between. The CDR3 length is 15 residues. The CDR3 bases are TGTGCCAGCTCACCACCAGGGGCGAACACCGGGGAGCTGTTTTTT. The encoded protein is CASSPPGANTGELFF.

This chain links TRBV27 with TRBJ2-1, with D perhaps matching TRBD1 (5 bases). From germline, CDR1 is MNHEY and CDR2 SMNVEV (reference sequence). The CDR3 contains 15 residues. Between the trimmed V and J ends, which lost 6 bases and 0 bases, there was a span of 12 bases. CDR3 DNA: TGTGCCAGCAGCCCGACAGACAGCTCCTACAATGAGCAGTTCTTC. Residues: CASSPTDSSYNEQFF.

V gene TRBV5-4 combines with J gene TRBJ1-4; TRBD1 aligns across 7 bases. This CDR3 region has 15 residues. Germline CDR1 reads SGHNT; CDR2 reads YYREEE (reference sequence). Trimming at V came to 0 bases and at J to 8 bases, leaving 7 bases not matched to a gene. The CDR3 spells CASSLGAGGQEKLFF. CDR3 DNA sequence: TGTGCCAGCAGCTTGGGGGCAGGGGGACAGGAAAAACTGTTTTTT.

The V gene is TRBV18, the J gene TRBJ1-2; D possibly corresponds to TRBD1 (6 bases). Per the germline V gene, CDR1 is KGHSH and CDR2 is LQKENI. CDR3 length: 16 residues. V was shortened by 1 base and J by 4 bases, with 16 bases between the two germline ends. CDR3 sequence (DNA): TGTGCCAGCTCACCACGCGAGCGGGGGGGCTCCTATGGCTACACCTTC. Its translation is CASSPRERGGSYGYTF.

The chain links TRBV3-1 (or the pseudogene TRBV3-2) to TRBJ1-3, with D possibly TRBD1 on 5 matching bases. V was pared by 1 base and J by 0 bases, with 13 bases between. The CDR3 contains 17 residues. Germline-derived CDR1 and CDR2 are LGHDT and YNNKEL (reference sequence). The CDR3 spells CASSQVPSGDSGNTIYF. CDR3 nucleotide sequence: TGTGCCAGCAGCCAAGTTCCATCGGGGGACTCTGGAAACACCATATATTTT.

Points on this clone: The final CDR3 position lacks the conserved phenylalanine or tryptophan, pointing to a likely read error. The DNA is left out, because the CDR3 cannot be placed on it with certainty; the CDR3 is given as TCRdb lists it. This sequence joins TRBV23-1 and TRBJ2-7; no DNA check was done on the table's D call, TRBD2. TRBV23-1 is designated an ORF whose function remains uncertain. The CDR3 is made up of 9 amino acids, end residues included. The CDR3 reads CASNSITGD.

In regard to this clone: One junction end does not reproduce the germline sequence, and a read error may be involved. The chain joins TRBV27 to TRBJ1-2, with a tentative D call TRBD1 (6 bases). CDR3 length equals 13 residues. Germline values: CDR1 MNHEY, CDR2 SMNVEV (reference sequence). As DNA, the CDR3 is TGTGCCAGCAGTTTTACGTTGGGGGGGGGCTCCACCTTC. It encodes CASSFTLGGGSTF.

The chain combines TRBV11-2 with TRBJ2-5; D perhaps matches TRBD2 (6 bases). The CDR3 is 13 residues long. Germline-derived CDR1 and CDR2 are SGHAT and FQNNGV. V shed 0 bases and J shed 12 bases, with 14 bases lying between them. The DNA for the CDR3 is TGTGCCAGCAGCTTAGAATGGCTAGCGATAAAGTACTTC. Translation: CASSLEWLAIKYF.

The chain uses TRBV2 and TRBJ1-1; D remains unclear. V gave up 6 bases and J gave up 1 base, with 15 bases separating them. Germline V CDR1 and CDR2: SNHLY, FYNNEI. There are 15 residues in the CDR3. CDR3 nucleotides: TGTGCCAGCAGAGACGGGTACGCAGAGAACACTGAAGCTTTCTTT. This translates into CASRDGYAENTEAFF.

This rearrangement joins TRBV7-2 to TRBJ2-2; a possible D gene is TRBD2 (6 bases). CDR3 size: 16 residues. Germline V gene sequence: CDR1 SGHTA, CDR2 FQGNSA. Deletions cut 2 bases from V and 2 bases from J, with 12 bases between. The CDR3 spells CASSLHGTLNTGELFF. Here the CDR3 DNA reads TGTGCCAGCAGCTTACACGGGACTCTTAACACCGGGGAGCTGTTTTTT.

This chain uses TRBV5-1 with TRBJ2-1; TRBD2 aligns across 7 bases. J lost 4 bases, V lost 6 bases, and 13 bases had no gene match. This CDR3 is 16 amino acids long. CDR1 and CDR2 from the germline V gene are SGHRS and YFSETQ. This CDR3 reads CASTRSGENRYNEQFF. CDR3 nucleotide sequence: TGCGCCAGCACCCGCAGCGGGGAAAACAGGTACAATGAGCAGTTCTTC.

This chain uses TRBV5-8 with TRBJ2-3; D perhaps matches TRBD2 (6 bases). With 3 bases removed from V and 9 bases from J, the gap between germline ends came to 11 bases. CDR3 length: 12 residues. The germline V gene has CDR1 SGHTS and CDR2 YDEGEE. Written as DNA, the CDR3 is TGTGCCAGCAGCTCCTTGGGGGGAACGCAGTATTTT. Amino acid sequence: CASSSLGGTQYF.